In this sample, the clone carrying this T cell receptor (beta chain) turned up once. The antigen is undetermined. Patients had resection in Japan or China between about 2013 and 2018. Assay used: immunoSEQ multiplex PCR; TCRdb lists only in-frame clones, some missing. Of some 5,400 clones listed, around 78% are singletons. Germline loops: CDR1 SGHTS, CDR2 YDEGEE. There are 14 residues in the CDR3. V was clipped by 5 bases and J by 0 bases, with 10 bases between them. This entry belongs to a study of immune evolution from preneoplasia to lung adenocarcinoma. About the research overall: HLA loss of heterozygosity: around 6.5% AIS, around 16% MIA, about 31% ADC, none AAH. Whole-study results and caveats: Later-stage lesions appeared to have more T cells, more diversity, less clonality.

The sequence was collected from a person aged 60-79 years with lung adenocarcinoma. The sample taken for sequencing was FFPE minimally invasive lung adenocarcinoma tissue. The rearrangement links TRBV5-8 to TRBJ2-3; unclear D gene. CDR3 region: CASSLWASTDTQYF. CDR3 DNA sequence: TGTGCCAGCAGTTTATGGGCCAGCACAGATACGCAGTATTTT.